This entry lists 6 T cell receptor beta chains sequenced from one sample in a study of shared clonotypes between healthy human individuals (dated by TCRdb to 2018 to 2021). Receptor libraries were prepared by the immunoSEQ multiplex PCR assay. This is the immuneACCESS table as TCRdb keeps it, with only in-frame sequences that have V and J called. A part of the clones is gone; compared with another copy, unresolved V genes explain less than half, and the rest is unexplained. This sample lists under 1,100,000 clones; roughly 80% were detected once. The ten top clones hold roughly 1.4% of the sample. The specimen was memory CD4+ T cells sorted from blood. What the cell subset or site label conveys for this sample: CD45RA-negative fraction. All receptors derive from a man aged 18 to 30 in good health.

The chain carries TRBV10-1 and TRBJ2-3; a weak D match, TRBD1 (5 bases). Germline assignment: CDR1 WNHNN and CDR2 SYGVQD (reference sequence). V was clipped by 7 bases and J by 6 bases, with 14 bases between them. CDR3 length: 13 residues. The CDR3 bases are TGCGCCAGCAATCAGGGTTTTTATGATACGCAGTATTTT. Protein sequence: CASNQGFYDTQYF.

The CDR3 bases are TGCAGCGTTGGGGGACAGAAAAATTCACCCCTCCACTTT. Residues: CSVGGQKNSPLHF. V gene TRBV29-1 combines with J gene TRBJ1-6; 7 nucleotides match TRBD1. The CDR3 is 13 amino acids. Per the germline V gene, CDR1 is SQVTM and CDR2 is ANQGSEA. With V trimmed by 4 bases and J by 7 bases, 4 bases remained unmatched. The whole variable domain, filled in from reference TRBV29-1 and TRBJ1-6, reads SAVISQKPSRDICQRGTSLTIQCQVDSQVTMMFWYRQQPGQSLTLIATANQGSEATYESGFVIDKFPISRPNLTFSTLTVSNMSPEDSSIYLCSVGGQKNSPLHFGNGTRLTVT.

The CDR3 DNA reads TGTGCCAGTAGTCCTCAGGGCCTAGAAAATGAAAAACTGTTTTTT. Translation: CASSPQGLENEKLFF. The chain joins TRBV19 to TRBJ1-4; tentatively, D is TRBD1 (5 bases). Germline CDR1 reads LNHDA; CDR2 reads SQIVND (reference sequence). Between the trimmed V and J ends, which lost 5 bases and 5 bases, there was a span of 15 bases. The CDR3 extends over 15 amino acids.

In this sample, this clone turned up a few times. The chain carries TRBV29-1 and TRBJ1-5; D is perhaps TRBD1 (5 bases). The CDR3 consists of 12 residues. CDR1 is SQVTM, CDR2 ANQGSEA, per germline. Trimming cost V 4 bases and J 6 bases, with 10 bases left between them. The CDR3 nucleotides read TGCAGCGTTGGGGACGGGGGTCAGCCCCAGCATTTT. Translation: CSVGDGGQPQHF.

The table lists this clone with many counts. The chain employs TRBV27 and TRBJ1-2; D might be TRBD1 (6 bases). The germline gives CDR1 MNHEY, CDR2 SMNVEV (reference sequence). The CDR3 spans 17 residues. V was cut by 5 bases and J by 0 bases, with 19 bases left in between. In nucleotides, the CDR3 is TGTGCCAGCAGTGCTTGGTCGGGGGCCCCGTCTAACTATGGCTACACCTTC. Its protein product is CASSAWSGAPSNYGYTF.

The chain links TRBV5-1 to TRBJ2-3; maybe TRBD1 (5 bases). The CDR3 runs to 13 residues. Germline V gene data show CDR1 as SGHRS and CDR2 as YFSETQ. V shed 4 bases and J shed 5 bases, with 11 bases lying between them. The CDR3 is CASSKQGLDTQYF. The CDR3 nucleotides read TGCGCCAGCAGCAAGCAGGGTTTAGATACGCAGTATTTT. The whole variable domain, filled in from reference TRBV5-1 and TRBJ2-3, reads KAGVTQTPRYLIKTRGQQVTLSCSPISGHRSVSWYQQTPGQGLQFLFEYFSETQRNKGNFPGRFSGRQFSNSRSEMNVSTLELGDSALYLCASSKQGLDTQYFGPGTRLTVL.